A selection of T cell receptor beta chains follows, all from one sample in a study of blood T cell repertoires in COVID-19. TCRdb keeps only in-frame clones here, not all; method: immunoSEQ multiplex PCR. The sample has 300,000 to 350,000 clones, about 90% seen once. The source material was PBMCs or T cells enriched from blood (not recorded which). The receptor set was obtained from a woman in her 30s who had recovered from COVID-19. Each CDR3 is given with its conserved first and last residue. D genes are given only for firm matches. Some rows mark clone size as missing; the rest say once, few, many or name a class of expanded clone.

>TRBJ1-6|once|TRBV5-4|TRBD1
TGTGCCAGCAGCGGTCGACAGGGTTCACCCCTCCACTTT
CASSGRQGSPLHF
>TRBJ2-3|NA|TRBV27|NA
TGTGCCAGCAGTTCCCAGGGCGACAGCACAGATACGCAGTATTTT
CASSSQGDSTDTQYF
>TRBJ2-1|NA|TRBV20-1|NA
TGCAGTGCTAGTGGGCATATCTACAATGAGCAGTTCTTC
CSASGHIYNEQFF
>TRBJ1-2|NA|TRBV4-1|NA
TGCGCCAGCAGCCAGATCAACAGGTATAACTATGGCTACACCTTC
CASSQINRYNYGYTF
>TRBJ2-1|NA|TRBV6-4|TRBD2
TGTGCCAGCAGAACTCCCGGGACTAGCGTAACCAAGGGGTACAATGAGCAGTTCTTC
CASRTPGTSVTKGYNEQFF
>TRBJ1-1|NA|TRBV10-3|NA
TGTGCCATCAGCGCCTCGGGGAGGAACACTGAAGCTTTCTTT
CAISASGRNTEAFF
>TRBJ2-1|once|TRBV2|TRBD2
TGTGCCAGCCTTGGGACTAGCGGGAACAATGAGCAGTTCTTC
CASLGTSGNNEQFF
>TRBJ1-5|NA|TRBV21-1|NA
TGTGCCAGCAGCAAACGTGAGGATAGCAATCAGCCCCAGCATTTT
CASSKREDSNQPQHF
>TRBJ2-2|NA|TRBV7-3|NA
TGTGCCAGCAGCTTAGCCGGCGGTGACACCGGGGAGCTGTTTTTT
CASSLAGGDTGELFF
>TRBJ1-1|NA|TRBV11-3|TRBD1
TGTGCCAGCAGCACGGGACAGAATGAAGCTTTCTTT
CASSTGQNEAFF
>TRBJ1-1|few|TRBV18|NA
TGTGCCAGCTCACCAACGGGGGTCTGGGACACTGAAGCTTTCTTT
CASSPTGVWDTEAFF
>TRBJ2-7|NA|TRBV6-2/TRBV6-3|TRBD2
TGTGCCAGCAGTCCCCCCAGCGGGAGGTACGAGCAGTACTTC
CASSPPSGRYEQYF
>TRBJ2-3|NA|TRBV10-3|TRBD2
TGTGCCATCAGTGGGGGACTAGCGGGGGTAGATACGCAGTATTTT
CAISGGLAGVDTQYF
>TRBJ1-1|NA|TRBV18|TRBD1
TGTGCCAGCTCCGTACAGGGGGAGAACACTGAAGCTTTCTTT
CASSVQGENTEAFF
>TRBJ2-3|NA|TRBV3-1/TRBV3-2|NA
TGTGCCAGCAGCCACGGGAGCACAGATACGCAGTATTTT
CASSHGSTDTQYF
>TRBJ2-2|NA|TRBV6-2/TRBV6-3|TRBD2
TGTGCCAGCAGTTCCTCCGGACTAGCGGGAGGGGTAAACACCGGGGAGCTGTTTTTT
CASSSSGLAGGVNTGELFF
>TRBJ2-2|NA|TRBV5-1|NA
TGCGCCAGCAGACCTACGAACACCGGGGAGCTGTTTTTT
CASRPTNTGELFF
>TRBJ2-7|NA|TRBV19|TRBD2
TGTGCCAGTAGTATCGGGGGGGGATCATACGAGCAGTACTTC
CASSIGGGSYEQYF
>TRBJ2-1|few|TRBV5-4|NA
TGTGCCAGCAGCTTGGGGTTTAGGATGGTCGGGGGAAATGAGCAGTTCTTC
CASSLGFRMVGGNEQFF
>TRBJ2-7|NA|TRBV11-3|NA
TGTGCCAGCAGCTTGGCGGTCGGGGACTCCTACGAGCAGTACTTC
CASSLAVGDSYEQYF
>TRBJ2-1|few|TRBV6-5|NA
TGTGCCAGCAGTTACTCTGGAGGGGCGGATGAGCAGTTCTTC
CASSYSGGADEQFF
>TRBJ1-6|NA|TRBV14|NA
TGTGCCAGCTGGGGGCTTTATAATTCACCCCTCCACTTT
CASWGLYNSPLHF
>TRBJ2-7|once|TRBV10-3|TRBD1
TGTGCCATCAAAGAGGGGGCCTCCTACGAGCAGTACTTC
CAIKEGASYEQYF
>TRBJ1-5|NA|TRBV5-6|NA
TGTGCCAGCAGCTTGTCGGTTTTTTCTACAGGAACTAGCAATCAGCCCCAGCATTTT
CASSLSVFSTGTSNQPQHF
>TRBJ1-1|NA|TRBV6-4|NA
TGTGCCAGCAGTGACTCCGAGACAGCTGAAGCTTTCTTT
CASSDSETAEAFF
>TRBJ2-5|NA|TRBV5-4|TRBD2
TGTGCCAGCAGCTCCCCCGGCGGGGGGTTTGCGGTAGCGGGAATAGAGACCCAGTACTTC
CASSSPGGGFAVAGIETQYF
>TRBJ2-1|NA|TRBV27|NA
TGTGCCAGCAGTTTATACCGCGGGAATGAGCAGTTCTTC
CASSLYRGNEQFF
>TRBJ1-1|NA|TRBV10-3|NA
TGTGCCATCAGTGAGGTGCGCGACTGGGCTGAAGCTTTCTTT
CAISEVRDWAEAFF
>TRBJ2-5|NA|TRBV21-1|NA
TGTGCCAGCAGCAAACTAGCGGGAGGACGGGGAGAGACCCAGTACTTC
CASSKLAGGRGETQYF
>TRBJ2-1|NA|TRBV7-9|NA
TGTGCCAGCAGCTTCAGTCAGGACTACCTTCTACTATACAATGAGCAGTTCTTC
CASSFSQDYLLLYNEQFF
>TRBJ1-1|NA|TRBV5-1|TRBD1
TGCGCCAGCACCAAAACCTCAGGGGGCCCAAGGAACACTGAAGCTTTCTTT
CASTKTSGGPRNTEAFF
>TRBJ1-2|NA|TRBV6-5|NA
TGTGCCAGCAGGGAGACAGTCATCTATGGCTACACCTTC
CASRETVIYGYTF
>TRBJ2-2|NA|TRBV30|NA
TGTGCCTGGATACGGCTAAGGAGGGAGAGGGGCACCGGGGAGCTGTTTTTT
CAWIRLRRERGTGELFF
>TRBJ2-1|NA|TRBV19|TRBD2
TGTGCCAGTAGTCACCCCCCGACTAGCGGGAGGAACAATGAGCAGTTCTTC
CASSHPPTSGRNNEQFF
>TRBJ2-3|NA|TRBV9|TRBD2
TGTGCCAGCAGCGTATCCGAACTAGCGGGATACACAGATACGCAGTATTTT
CASSVSELAGYTDTQYF
>TRBJ2-1|NA|TRBV7-9|TRBD1
TGTGCCAGCAGCTCCGGGACAGGGGTATGGTATGAGCAGTTCTTC
CASSSGTGVWYEQFF
>TRBJ2-1|NA|TRBV19|TRBD1
TGTGCCAGTAGTATACAGGGGGCGAATGATGAGCAGTTCTTC
CASSIQGANDEQFF